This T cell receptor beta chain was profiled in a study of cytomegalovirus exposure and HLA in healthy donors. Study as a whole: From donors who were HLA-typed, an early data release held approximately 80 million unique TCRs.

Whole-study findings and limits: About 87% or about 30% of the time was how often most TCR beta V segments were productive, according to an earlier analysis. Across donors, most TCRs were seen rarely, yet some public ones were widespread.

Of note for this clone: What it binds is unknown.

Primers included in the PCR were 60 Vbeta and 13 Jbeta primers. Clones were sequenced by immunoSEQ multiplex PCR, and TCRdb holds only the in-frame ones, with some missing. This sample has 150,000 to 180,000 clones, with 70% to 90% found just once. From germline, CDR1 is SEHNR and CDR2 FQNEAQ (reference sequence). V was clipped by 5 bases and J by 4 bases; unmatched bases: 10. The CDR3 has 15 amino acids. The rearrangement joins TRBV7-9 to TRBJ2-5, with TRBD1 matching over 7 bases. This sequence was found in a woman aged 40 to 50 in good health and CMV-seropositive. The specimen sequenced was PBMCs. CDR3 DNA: TGTGCCAGCAGCAAAGACAGGGTTTCTGGAGAGACCCAGTACTTC. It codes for CASSKDRVSGETQYF.